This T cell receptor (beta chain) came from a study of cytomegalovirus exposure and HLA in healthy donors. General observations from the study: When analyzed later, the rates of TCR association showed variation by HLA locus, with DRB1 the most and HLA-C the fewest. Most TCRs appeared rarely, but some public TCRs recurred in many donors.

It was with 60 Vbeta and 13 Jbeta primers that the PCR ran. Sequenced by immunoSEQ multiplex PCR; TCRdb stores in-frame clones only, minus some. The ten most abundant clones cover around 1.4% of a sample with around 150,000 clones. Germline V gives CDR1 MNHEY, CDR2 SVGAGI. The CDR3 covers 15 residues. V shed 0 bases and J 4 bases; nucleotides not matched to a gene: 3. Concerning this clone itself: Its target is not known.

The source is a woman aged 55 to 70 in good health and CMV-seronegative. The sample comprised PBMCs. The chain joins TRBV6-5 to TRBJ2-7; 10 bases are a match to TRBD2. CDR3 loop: CASSYSLAGAYEQYF. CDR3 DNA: TGTGCCAGCAGTTACTCTCTAGCGGGGGCGTACGAGCAGTACTTC.